The T cell receptor beta chain under discussion was sequenced for a study (dated by TCRdb to between 2014 and 2017). A note on the overall study: Whether tumor-infiltrating Tregs in breast cancer are recruited from blood Tregs or converted in situ from other CD4+ T cell subsets was tested. General conclusions and limits of the study: The TCR gene usage of tumor memory CD4+ T cells clustered together with blood and lymph node memory CD4+ cells and with lymph node naive CD4+ cells. The validation in the larger cohort was limited to a single TCR beta V-J rearrangement instead of whole repertoires. The greatest overlap of tumor-infiltrating Treg TCR alpha and beta sequences was with tumor naive CD4+ T cells, followed next by blood naive CD4+ T cells.

At the junction V is shortened by 8 bases and J by 4 bases; bases outside the gene matches: 17. The CDR3 measures 16 amino acids from cysteine to phenylalanine. The sequence is cut down to CDR3 DNA, 48 bases in frame from base 1. Sequences SGHDN (CDR1) and FVKESK (CDR2) are obtained from the germline V gene. CD4+CD45RO+CD25- cells were isolated as memory CD4+ T cells. Tregs, naive and memory CD4+ T cells from tumor, blood and ipsilateral draining lymph nodes of a few breast cancer patients underwent full-length TCR alpha and beta sequencing. Tumor tissue and lymph nodes from ipsilateral axillary dissection were perfused with PBS, minced and digested with collagenase I and hyaluronidase. Mononuclear cells from lymph nodes or around 48 ml of peripheral blood were isolated by Ficoll density gradient centrifugation. A purity exceeding 90% was confirmed by FACS for the sorted cell populations. Amplification of full-length TCR variable regions was done by 5' RACE PCR using constant-region reverse primers, and this step was followed by semi-nested PCR with Nested Universal Primer A. The ReliaPrep RNA Cell Miniprep System was used to extract total RNA, which was then reverse transcribed into 5'RACE-ready cDNA with the SMARTer RACE 5'/3' Kit. Multiplex adaptors were used to barcode full-length TCR alpha and beta libraries, and the barcoded libraries were sequenced on an Illumina MiSeq. The authors' pipeline ran thus. Sequencing data were pooled across the five patients for each of nine subset-tissue groups and compared by unsupervised clustering of TCR gene usage. The Morisita-Horn index was used to calculate repertoire similarity, with shared sequences weighted according to their contribution to each repertoire. TCRdb redid the processing of the public reads, applying fastp at Q25 and MiXCR, and retained in-frame beta chains. One record per CDR3 amino acid sequence lists the most common genes and DNA. These V and J calls originate from TCRdb's pipeline instead of the authors' own analysis. The sample profile shows tens of thousands of distinct CDR3 sequences; just under 30% of them were found once. Around 4% of the sample belongs to the ten largest clones.

Of note for this clonotype: The target of this receptor is not known. No quality values exist for individual bases; no much larger clone is one base distant.

Sequencing was done on a sample of memory CD4+ T cells sorted from a lymph node. The cell subset or site label for this specimen denotes: memory CD4+ T cells, CD4+CD45RO+CD25-. The V gene is TRBV14 and the J gene is TRBJ2-7; 7 central bases correspond to TRBD2. The TCR sequence derives from a female donor with breast cancer. CDR3 region: CASGQGHGRADYEQYF. The bases are TGTGCCAGCGGGCAAGGTCATGGGAGGGCTGATTACGAGCAGTACTTC.